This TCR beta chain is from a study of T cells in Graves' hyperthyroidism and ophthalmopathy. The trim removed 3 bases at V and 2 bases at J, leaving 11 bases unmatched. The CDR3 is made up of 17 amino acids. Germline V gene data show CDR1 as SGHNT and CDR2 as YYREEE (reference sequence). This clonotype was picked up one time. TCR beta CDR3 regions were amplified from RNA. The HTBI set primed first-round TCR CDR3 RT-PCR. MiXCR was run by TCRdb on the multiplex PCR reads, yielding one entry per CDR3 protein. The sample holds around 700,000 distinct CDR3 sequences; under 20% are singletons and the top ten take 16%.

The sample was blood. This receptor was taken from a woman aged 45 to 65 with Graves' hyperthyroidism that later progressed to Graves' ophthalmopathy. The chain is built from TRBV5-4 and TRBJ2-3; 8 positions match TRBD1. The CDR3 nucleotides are TGTGCCAGCAGCTGGGATCCGGCGGGACAGGCCACAGATACGCAGTATTTT. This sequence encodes CASSWDPAGQATDTQYF.